This T cell receptor beta chain was observed in a study of shared clonotypes between healthy human individuals. This clone appeared a few times. Antigen specificity is unknown. The germline gives CDR1 MNHEY, CDR2 SMNVEV (reference sequence). V was clipped by 4 bases and J by 7 bases; unmatched bases: 6. The CDR3 has 14 amino acids. Study findings and constraints: A handful of donors shared approximately 5% of their naive CD4 clonotypes. Despite large depth, sorted-subset datasets appeared incompletely sequenced.

Some clones are missing from TCRdb's copy, which holds only in-frame ones; the method was immunoSEQ multiplex PCR. Of more than 550,000 clones detected, 90% appear once; the ten largest clones hold about 34%. The chain has TRBV27 and TRBJ1-4; 7 nucleotides line up with TRBD1. The receptor's source is a man aged 18 to 29 in good health. Some clones in this sample may be carry-over from other donors' samples. The sample was memory CD8+ T cells from PBMCs. Documented subset: CD45RO+ cells pooled with CCR7-negative TemRA cells. The CDR3 DNA follows: TGTGCCAGCAGTTATGTCAACAGGGGTGAAAAACTGTTTTTT. Amino acid sequence: CASSYVNRGEKLFF.